The sample holds a few counts of the clone carrying this T cell receptor (beta chain). Its target is unknown. This CDR3 comprises 14 residues. Germline loops: CDR1 SGHKS, CDR2 YYEKEE (reference sequence). Primers used in a second PCR of about 7 to 12 cycles were a sample-barcoded 5' primer and a J-beta primer mix. TCRdb itself ran the 5' RACE reads through MiXCR, one entry per CDR3 protein. The sample holds 1.5 million or so distinct CDR3 sequences, approximately 42% seen once. The data stem from a study of blood T cells in healthy people across ages. Overall study results and limits: CMV status of donors was unknown, possibly confounding expanded clonotype changes. Estimates of diversity drawn from one million T cells were considered underestimates.

The specimen was blood. This sequence joins TRBV5-5 and TRBJ2-5; no clear D gene. The end of the DNA is better explained by TRBJ2-7, so the J call may be wrong. The sequence was obtained from a woman between 18 and 30 years old in good health. CDR3 sequence reads: CASSPIGGPYEQYF. The CDR3 bases are TGTGCCAGCAGCCCAATCGGCGGACCGTACGAGCAGTACTTC.